The rows below give T cell receptor beta chains drawn from one sample of a study of blood T cell repertoires in COVID-19. Method: immunoSEQ multiplex PCR; TCRdb's copy keeps in-frame clones and lacks some. The table includes 250,000 to 300,000 clones, about 87% detected once. Sequencing was performed on peripheral blood. The receptors were sampled from a woman between 55 and 75 years old with COVID-19, enrolled during active disease. Each CDR3 is given without its conserved first and last residue. D genes are given only for firm matches.

V,D,CDR3
TRBV30,-,AWGGAAHSRETQY
TRBV11-2,TRBD1,ASSLESRGTGGYT
TRBV27,TRBD1,ASSLQSGQGYGYT
TRBV7-3,TRBD1,ASSSGTGSSGNTIY
TRBV5-4,TRBD2,ASSLLAASSYNEQF
TRBV20-1,-,SARERTEAF
TRBV21-1,-,ASSTGLAGVGEQF
TRBV6-5,-,ASRRGERARGGYT
TRBV30,-,AWSLGTYEQY
TRBV29-1,-,SVEVRQKRGPYGYT
TRBV2,-,ASRLSGYT
TRBV7-9,-,ASSPNQPQH
TRBV12-3/TRBV12-4,-,ASRAGGTDTQY
TRBV15,-,ATSAGRVRLSTDTQY
TRBV6-4,TRBD1,ASSPGQELGYT
TRBV30,TRBD1,AWGRDRGYEQY
TRBV6-5,-,ASSYLTEAF
TRBV6-5,-,ASSYSRAGLGEKLF